This TCR beta chain is drawn from a study of CD4 T cells in relation to SARS-CoV-2 and coronaviruses. The overall study: PBMCs were cultured with antigen for roughly 11 days before TCR beta sequencing. Findings of the study overall: According to naive versus memory sequencing, detected responses are memory recall, not newly primed.

Naive or memory CD4+ cells were cultured 1:1 with T cell-depleted PBMCs plus CEF. Some clones are missing from TCRdb's copy, which holds only in-frame ones; the method was immunoSEQ multiplex PCR. The sample has just over 35,000 clones, about 86% seen once; the top ten hold over 5%. About this clone: What it binds is unknown.

Trimming cost V 7 bases and J 7 bases, with 11 bases left between them. The CDR3 is 12 residues long. The germline V gene encodes CDR1 LNHDA and CDR2 SQIVND (reference sequence). The TCR comes from an adult with COVID-19. The sequenced sample was naive CD4+ T cells from PBMCs, cultured in vitro. Documented subset: naive CD4+ T cells isolated by negative enrichment. This chain joins TRBV19 and TRBJ1-5; D uncertain. CDR3 sequence reads: CASTIGSQPQHF. The CDR3 DNA reads TGTGCCAGTACCATAGGGTCGCAGCCCCAGCATTTT. Combining the CDR3 with reference TRBV19 and TRBJ1-5 gives the whole variable domain DGGITQSPKYLFRKEGQNVTLSCEQNLNHDAMYWYRQDPGQGLRLIYYSQIVNDFQKGDIAEGYSVSREKKESFPLTVTSAQKNPTAFYLCASTIGSQPQHFGDGTRLSIL.